This section outlines one T cell receptor beta chain sequence together with its context. Antigen specificity is unknown. Assay: immunoSEQ multiplex PCR; the TCRdb copy retains only in-frame clones and omits some. Found here are 150,000 or so clones, roughly 89% of them singletons; the top ten hold 13%. The CDR3 has 12 residues. Germline loops: CDR1 SGHNT, CDR2 YYREEE (reference sequence). The junction had 1 base not matched to a gene; V was cut back by 4 bases and J by 5 bases. Time point noted: blood 2 weeks post-SBRT. Treatment of the sample: 15 Gy SBRT to primary tumor, nephrectomy 4 weeks later. Radiation-treated patients gave blood at baseline, week 2 and week 4. These data come from a study of radiation and T cells in renal cell carcinoma. General observations from the study: From baseline, blood top tumor clonotypes peaked at 2 weeks post-radiation. Pretreatment tumor biopsies were lacking, so baseline clonotypes are unknown.

This rearrangement joins TRBV5-4 to TRBJ1-2; the match to TRBD1 covers 8 bases. The receptor comes from a woman between 45 and 60 years old with renal cell carcinoma. Sequences were derived from blood, sampled from a patient whose treatment included radiotherapy and nephrectomy. The CDR3 bases are TGTGCCAGCAGCGGGGACAGGTATGGCTACACCTTC. Translation: CASSGDRYGYTF.